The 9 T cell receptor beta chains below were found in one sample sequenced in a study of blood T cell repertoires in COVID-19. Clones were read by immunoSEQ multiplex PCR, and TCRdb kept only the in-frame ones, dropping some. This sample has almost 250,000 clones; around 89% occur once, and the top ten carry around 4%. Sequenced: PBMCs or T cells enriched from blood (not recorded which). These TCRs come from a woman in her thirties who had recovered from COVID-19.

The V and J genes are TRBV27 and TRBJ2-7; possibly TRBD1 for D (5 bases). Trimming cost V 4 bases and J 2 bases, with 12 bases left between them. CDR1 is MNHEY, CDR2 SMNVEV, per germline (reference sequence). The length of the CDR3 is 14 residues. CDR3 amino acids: CASSYSGIPYEQYF. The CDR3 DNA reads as TGTGCCAGCAGTTATTCAGGGATCCCCTACGAGCAGTACTTC.

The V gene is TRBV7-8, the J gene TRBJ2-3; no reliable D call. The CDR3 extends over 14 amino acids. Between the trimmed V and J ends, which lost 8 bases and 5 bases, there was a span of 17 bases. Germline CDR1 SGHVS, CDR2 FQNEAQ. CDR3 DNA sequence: TGTGCCAGCGTACCTTTGTTGTCAGAAGATACGCAGTATTTT. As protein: CASVPLLSEDTQYF. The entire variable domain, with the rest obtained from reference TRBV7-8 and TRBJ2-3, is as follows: GAGVSQSPRYKVAKRGQDVALRCDPISGHVSLFWYQQALGQGPEFLTYFQNEAQLDKSGLPSDRFFAERPEGSVSTLKIQRTQQEDSAVYLCASVPLLSEDTQYFGPGTRLTVL.

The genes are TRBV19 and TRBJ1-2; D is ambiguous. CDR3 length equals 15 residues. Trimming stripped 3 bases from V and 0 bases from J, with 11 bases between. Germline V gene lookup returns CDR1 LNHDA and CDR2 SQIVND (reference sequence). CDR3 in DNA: TGTGCCAGTAGTATGGCAACCGAAGCTAACTATGGCTACACCTTC. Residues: CASSMATEANYGYTF.

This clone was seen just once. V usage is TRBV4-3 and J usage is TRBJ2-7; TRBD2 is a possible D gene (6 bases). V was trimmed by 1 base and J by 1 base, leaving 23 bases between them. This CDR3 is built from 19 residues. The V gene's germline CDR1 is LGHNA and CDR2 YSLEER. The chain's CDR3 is CASSQGFDGRILLSYEQYF. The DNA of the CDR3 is TGCGCCAGCAGCCAAGGATTCGACGGGAGAATCCTTCTATCCTACGAGCAGTACTTC.

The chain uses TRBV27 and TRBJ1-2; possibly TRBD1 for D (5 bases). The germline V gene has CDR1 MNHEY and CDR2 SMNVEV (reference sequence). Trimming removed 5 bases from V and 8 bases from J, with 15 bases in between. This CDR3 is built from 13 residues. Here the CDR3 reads CASSPLGAGGYTF. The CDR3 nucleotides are TGTGCCAGCAGTCCCCTAGGGGCGGGAGGCTACACCTTC.

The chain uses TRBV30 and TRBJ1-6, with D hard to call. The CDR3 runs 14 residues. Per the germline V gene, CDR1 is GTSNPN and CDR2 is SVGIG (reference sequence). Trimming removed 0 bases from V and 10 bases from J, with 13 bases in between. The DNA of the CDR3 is TGTGCCTGGAGTGTTTGGGTAGAGGCGTCACCCCTCCACTTT. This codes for CAWSVWVEASPLHF.

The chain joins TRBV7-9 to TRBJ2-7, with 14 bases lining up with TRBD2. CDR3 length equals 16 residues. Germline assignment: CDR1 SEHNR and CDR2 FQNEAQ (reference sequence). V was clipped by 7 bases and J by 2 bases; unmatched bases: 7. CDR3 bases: TGTGCCAGCACCCCTGGGACTAGCGGGAGAACCTACGAGCAGTACTTC. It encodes CASTPGTSGRTYEQYF.

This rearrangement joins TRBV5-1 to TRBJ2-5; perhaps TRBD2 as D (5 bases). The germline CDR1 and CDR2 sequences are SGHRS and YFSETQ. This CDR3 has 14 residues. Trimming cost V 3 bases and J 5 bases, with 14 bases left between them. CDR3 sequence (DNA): TGCGCCAGCAGCTCGGGGTCCTCGGGGGAGACCCAGTACTTC. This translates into CASSSGSSGETQYF.

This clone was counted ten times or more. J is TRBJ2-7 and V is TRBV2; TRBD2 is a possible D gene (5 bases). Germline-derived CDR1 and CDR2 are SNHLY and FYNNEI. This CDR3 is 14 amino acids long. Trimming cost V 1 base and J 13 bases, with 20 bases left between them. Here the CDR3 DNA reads TGTGCCAGCAGTGAAGACCCCGGGATCGCTCCCTCATACTTC. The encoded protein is CASSEDPGIAPSYF.